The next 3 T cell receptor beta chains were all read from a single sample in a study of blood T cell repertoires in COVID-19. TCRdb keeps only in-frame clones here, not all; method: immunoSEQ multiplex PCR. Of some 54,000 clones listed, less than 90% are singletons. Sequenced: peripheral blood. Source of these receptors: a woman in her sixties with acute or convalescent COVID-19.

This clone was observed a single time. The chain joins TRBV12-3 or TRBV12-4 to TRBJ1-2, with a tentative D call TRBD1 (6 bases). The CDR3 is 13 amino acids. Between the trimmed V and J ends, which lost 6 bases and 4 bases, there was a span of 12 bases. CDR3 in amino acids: CASSPGHFYGYTF. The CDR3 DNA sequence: TGTGCCAGCAGCCCGGGACACTTCTATGGCTACACCTTC.

The CDR3 nucleotides read TGTGCCAGCAGTTTTTTCGGGGGGGCCGGGGAGCTGTTTTTT. It yields the protein CASSFFGGAGELFF. This chain uses TRBV27 with TRBJ2-2, with 8 bases identical to TRBD2. The germline V gene has CDR1 MNHEY and CDR2 SMNVEV (reference sequence). The CDR3 has 14 amino acids. J was trimmed by 6 bases and V by 3 bases; bases with no gene match: 3.

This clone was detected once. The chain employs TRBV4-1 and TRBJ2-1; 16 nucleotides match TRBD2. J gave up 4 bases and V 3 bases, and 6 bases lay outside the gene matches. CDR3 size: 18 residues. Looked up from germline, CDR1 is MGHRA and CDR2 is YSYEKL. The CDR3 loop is CASSHEGLAGGPYNEQFF. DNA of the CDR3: TGCGCCAGCAGCCATGAGGGACTAGCGGGAGGGCCATACAATGAGCAGTTCTTC.